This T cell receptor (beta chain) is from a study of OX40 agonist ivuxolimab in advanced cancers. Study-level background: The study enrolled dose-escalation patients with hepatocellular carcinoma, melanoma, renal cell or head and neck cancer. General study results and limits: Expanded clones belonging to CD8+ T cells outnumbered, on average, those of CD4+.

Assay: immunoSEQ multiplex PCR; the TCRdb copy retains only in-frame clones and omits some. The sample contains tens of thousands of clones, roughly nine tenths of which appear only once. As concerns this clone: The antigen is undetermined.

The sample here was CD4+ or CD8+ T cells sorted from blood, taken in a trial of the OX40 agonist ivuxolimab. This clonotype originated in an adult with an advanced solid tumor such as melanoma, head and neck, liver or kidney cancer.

CDR3 loop: CASSYSPGVYTF. CDR3 DNA sequence: TGTGCCAGCAGTTACAGTCCGGGTGTCTACACCTTC. The chain has TRBV6-5 and TRBJ1-2, with D uncertain. V lost 2 bases, J lost 10 bases, and 11 bases lay in between. Germline V gene lookup returns CDR1 MNHEY and CDR2 SVGAGI. The CDR3 is 12 residues long.